The clone carrying this TCR beta chain was seen a few times. The antigen is unknown. TCRdb reprocessed the reads via MiXCR and lists one record per CDR3 protein. The data contain more than 650,000 distinct CDR3 sequences, approximately 40% of them singletons. V shed 4 bases, J shed 5 bases, and the junction held 13 bases outside the gene matches. Per the germline V gene, CDR1 is SGHVS and CDR2 is FNYEAQ. The CDR3 has 16 amino acids. These data originate in a study of T cell repertoires in cytomegalovirus infection. Turning to the study itself: It can be stated that public TCR beta signatures indicated CMV infection as well as a matching HLA type.

Study results and caveats: The cumulative frequency of public TCR beta families distinguished individuals who carried CMV together with the relevant HLA. There were HLA-C-restricted CMV-specific TCR beta clonotypes dominating the ex vivo response.

The sample taken for sequencing was PBMCs. The sequence derives from a human donor in good health (CMV status not recorded). Some clones in this sample may be carry-over from other donors' samples. The rearrangement uses TRBV7-6 and TRBJ1-1, with 7 bases fitting TRBD1. The chain's CDR3 is CASSWVPGGEETEAFF. The CDR3 DNA reads as TGTGCCAGCAGCTGGGTACCAGGGGGGGAAGAGACTGAAGCTTTCTTT.